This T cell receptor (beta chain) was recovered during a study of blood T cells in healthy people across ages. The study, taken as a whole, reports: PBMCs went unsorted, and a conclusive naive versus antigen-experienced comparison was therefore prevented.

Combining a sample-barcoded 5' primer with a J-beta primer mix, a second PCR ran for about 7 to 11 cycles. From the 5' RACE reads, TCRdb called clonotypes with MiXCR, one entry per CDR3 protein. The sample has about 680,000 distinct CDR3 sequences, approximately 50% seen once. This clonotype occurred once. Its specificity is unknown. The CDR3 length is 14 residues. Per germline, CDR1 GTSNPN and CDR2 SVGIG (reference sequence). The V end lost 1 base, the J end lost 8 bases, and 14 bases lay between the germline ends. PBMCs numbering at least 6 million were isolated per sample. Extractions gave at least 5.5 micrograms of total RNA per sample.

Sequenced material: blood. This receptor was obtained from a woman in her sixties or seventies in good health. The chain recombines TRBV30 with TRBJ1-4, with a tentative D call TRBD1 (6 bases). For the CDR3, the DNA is TGTGCCTGGAGTGGTGGGGGCGAAGGGGAAAAACTGTTTTTT. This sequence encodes CAWSGGGEGEKLFF.